Below, 16 T cell receptor beta chains from the same sample are listed, as sequenced in a study of T cell changes during pregnancy in multiple sclerosis. The assay was immunoSEQ multiplex PCR, and TCRdb's table has in-frame clones only and misses some. Among tens of thousands of clones listed, almost 95% were seen once. The sample was peripheral blood. These receptors all stem from a female donor with multiple sclerosis, enrolled in a pregnancy study.

This clone was picked up one time. The chain couples TRBV30 to TRBJ1-3; D not certain. V was cut by 1 base and J by 0 bases, with 13 bases left in between. Germline V lookup: CDR1 GTSNPN, CDR2 SVGIG (reference sequence). CDR3 length equals 16 residues. In DNA form, the CDR3 reads TGTGCCTGGAGTGGACCCACTCGAGGCTCTGGAAACACCATATATTTT. This gives the protein CAWSGPTRGSGNTIYF.

Here the CDR3 reads CASSLLLAGGPSQETQYF. The CDR3 DNA sequence: TGTGCCAGCAGTTTATTGTTAGCGGGAGGGCCAAGCCAAGAGACCCAGTACTTC. The chain has TRBV27 and TRBJ2-5; 11 bases are shared with TRBD2. The CDR3 has 18 residues. V lost 1 base, J lost 1 base, and 8 bases stayed unmatched. CDR1 MNHEY and CDR2 SMNVEV come from the germline V gene (reference sequence).

The chain uses TRBV13 and TRBJ2-3; D is uncertain. Between the trimmed V and J ends, which lost 7 bases and 0 bases, there was a span of 14 bases. There are 15 residues in the CDR3. The germline CDR1 and CDR2 sequences are PRHDT and FYEKMQ (reference sequence). CDR3 in DNA: TGTGCCAGCACCCGAACAGTTTATAGCACAGATACGCAGTATTTT. Amino acid sequence: CASTRTVYSTDTQYF.

This clone occurred once. This chain links TRBV18 with TRBJ1-5, with D perhaps matching TRBD1 (5 bases). Germline values: CDR1 KGHSH, CDR2 LQKENI. CDR3 length: 14 amino acids. V was cut by 4 bases and J by 4 bases, with 11 bases left in between. In DNA form, the CDR3 reads TGTGCCAGCTCACATCGACAGAAAAATCAGCCCCAGCATTTT. Translated, it gives CASSHRQKNQPQHF.

The chain is built from TRBV11-2 and TRBJ2-1; D remains ambiguous. The CDR3 runs 16 residues. The V end was cut by 7 bases, the J end by 3 bases, with 19 bases between. Germline V CDR1 and CDR2: SGHAT, FQNNGV. Written as DNA, the CDR3 is TGTGCCAGCACCCCACCCGCCCAGTTACACTACAATGAGCAGTTCTTC. This codes for CASTPPAQLHYNEQFF. Drawing the rest from reference TRBV11-2 and TRBJ2-1, the complete variable domain is EAGVAQSPRYKIIEKRQSVAFWCNPISGHATLYWYQQILGQGPKLLIQFQNNGVVDDSQLPKDRFSAERLKGVDSTLKIQPAKLEDSAVYLCASTPPAQLHYNEQFFGPGTRLTVL.

This rearrangement joins TRBV19 to TRBJ2-7; a possible D gene is TRBD2 (7 bases). Looked up from germline, CDR1 is LNHDA and CDR2 is SQIVND (reference sequence). The CDR3 is 13 residues long. Trimming took 6 bases from V and 6 from J, leaving 15 bases between them. CDR3 DNA sequence: TGTGCCAGTAGCCCCGTGGGGGGGCGCGAGCAGTACTTC. Its protein is CASSPVGGREQYF.

The gene calls are TRBV7-2 and TRBJ1-2; D gene uncertain. V lost 5 bases and J 0 bases, leaving 13 bases between the germline ends. CDR3 length equals 15 residues. Germline V gene data show CDR1 as SGHTA and CDR2 as FQGNSA. CDR3 loop: CASSPRTAANYGYTF. DNA for the CDR3: TGTGCCAGCAGCCCTAGGACGGCTGCTAACTATGGCTACACCTTC. The complete variable domain, with remaining parts taken from reference TRBV7-2 and TRBJ1-2, reads GAGVSQSPSNKVTEKGKDVELRCDPISGHTALYWYRQSLGQGLEFLIYFQGNSAPDKSGLPSDRFSAERTGGSVSTLTIQRTQQEDSAVYLCASSPRTAANYGYTFGSGTRLTVV.

The V and J genes are TRBV5-4 and TRBJ2-2; 12 positions match TRBD2. Germline V lookup: CDR1 SGHNT, CDR2 YYREEE (reference sequence). Trimming took 6 bases from V and 4 from J; bases not matched to a gene: 7. The CDR3 is made up of 16 amino acids. CDR3 bases: TGTGCCAGCATAGCTAGCGGGAGGGAGGGCACCGGGGAGCTGTTTTTT. This sequence encodes CASIASGREGTGELFF.

The chain employs TRBV11-2 and TRBJ2-7; TRBD2 aligns across 12 bases. In germline, CDR1 is SGHAT, CDR2 FQNNGV. The CDR3 is 16 amino acids. V shed 1 base, J shed 2 bases, and the junction held 3 bases outside the gene matches. Written as DNA, the CDR3 is TGTGCCAGCAGCTTAGTTACTAGCGGGAGGCCCTACGAGCAGTACTTC. Translation: CASSLVTSGRPYEQYF.

The chain is built from TRBV5-1 and TRBJ2-5, with 8 bases lining up with TRBD1. The CDR3 has 14 amino acids. Germline V CDR1 and CDR2: SGHRS, YFSETQ. V gave up 4 bases and J gave up 5 bases; unmatched junction bases: 7. The DNA of the CDR3 is TGCGCCAGCAGCAGGACAGGGTTAGGGGAGACCCAGTACTTC. As protein: CASSRTGLGETQYF.

The chain carries TRBV6-4 and TRBJ2-2; 9 bases agree with TRBD2. Germline-derived CDR1 and CDR2 are MRHNA and SNTAGT. The CDR3 length is 15 residues. Germline trimming cut 0 bases from V and 4 bases from J; bases unmatched to any gene: 0. The CDR3 coding sequence is TGTGCCAGCAGTGACTCGCGGGAGGGCACCGGGGAGCTGTTTTTT. Protein: CASSDSREGTGELFF.

The chain couples TRBV4-1 to TRBJ2-3; perhaps TRBD2 as D (5 bases). There are 17 residues in the CDR3. The germline V gene encodes CDR1 MGHRA and CDR2 YSYEKL. V dropped 4 bases and J dropped 7 bases, with 24 bases sitting between them. CDR3 nucleotides: TGCGCCAGCAGCCCCCGAGAGAGCATAGCGCCGGGGAATACGCAGTATTTT. It specifies CASSPRESIAPGNTQYF.

This chain links TRBV5-1 with TRBJ1-1, with D perhaps matching TRBD1 (6 bases). Germline assignment: CDR1 SGHRS and CDR2 YFSETQ. The CDR3 has 16 amino acids. V shed 6 bases and J shed 2 bases, with 20 bases lying between them. CDR3 bases: TGCGCCAGCACCCGCCGGGGGGGGCTTCGCAACACTGAAGCTTTCTTT. It encodes CASTRRGGLRNTEAFF.

The rearrangement joins TRBV4-1 to TRBJ1-5; TRBD1 matches 8 bases. This CDR3 spans 17 amino acids. Losses at the gene ends were 0 bases for V and 3 bases for J; bases not matched to a gene: 7. CDR1 MGHRA and CDR2 YSYEKL come from the germline V gene. The chain's CDR3 is CASSQDPGQGLNQPQHF. For the CDR3, the DNA is TGCGCCAGCAGCCAAGATCCTGGACAGGGCCTCAATCAGCCCCAGCATTTT.

The genes are TRBV28 and TRBJ2-2, with 16 bases aligning to TRBD2. The V segment lost 6 bases and the J segment 3 bases; nucleotides outside the gene matches: 7. CDR1 is MDHEN, CDR2 SYDVKM, per germline. The length of the CDR3 is 18 residues. CDR3 residues: CASSDLGTSGRDTGELFF. Written as DNA, the CDR3 is TGTGCCAGCAGCGACCTCGGGACTAGCGGGAGGGACACCGGGGAGCTGTTTTTT.

The genes are TRBV12-5 and TRBJ2-6, with D possibly matching TRBD2 (5 bases). Germline loops: CDR1 LGHNT, CDR2 FRNRAP. The length of the CDR3 is 17 residues. Trimming left V 1 base short and J 0 bases short, with 10 bases between. CDR3: CASGLALEGSGANVLTF. In DNA, the CDR3 is TGTGCTAGTGGTTTGGCCCTTGAGGGCTCTGGGGCCAACGTCCTGACTTTC.